The clone carrying this T cell receptor beta chain has at least ten counts. One end of the junction does not line up with germline, which may come from a read error. CDR3 size: 15 residues. Germline lookup yields CDR1 MNHEY and CDR2 SMNVEV (reference sequence). The sample originates from a study of T cells of healthy individuals. TCRdb reprocessed the 5' RACE reads via MiXCR and lists one record per CDR3 protein. Altogether 95,000 to 100,000 distinct CDR3 sequences are present, approximately 16% being singletons, with the ten largest covering about 6.2%. The chain combines TRBV27 with TRBJ2-3; TRBD2 is a possible D gene (5 bases). The clonotype originates from a human donor in good health. This CDR3 is CASSYLTPSIDTQYF. CDR3 DNA sequence: TGTGCCAGCAGTTATCTGACTCCTAGCATAGATACGCAGTATTTT.